This T cell receptor beta chain was recorded in a study of shared clonotypes between healthy human individuals. Across the whole study: Sampling drew on donors who were a couple of women and a few men aged 18 to 49.

Germline V gene sequence: CDR1 SGHRS, CDR2 YFSETQ. This CDR3 is 13 amino acids long. The V gene end was trimmed by 4 bases and the J gene end by 8 bases; junction bases not matched to a gene: 4. Every contributor of samples was a Caucasian grown-up residing in Nashville, Tennessee. Clones were sequenced by immunoSEQ multiplex PCR, and TCRdb holds only the in-frame ones, with some missing. The sample has about 1 million clones, under 80% seen once. Sequencing input: memory CD4+ T cells sorted from blood. As for subset: CD45RA-negative fraction. This TCR was sampled from a man aged 18 to 29 in good health. The chain has TRBV5-1 and TRBJ1-2; 11 nucleotides match TRBD1. The CDR3 coding sequence is TGCGCCAGCAGCCAGGGACAGGGGGTCGGCTACACCTTC. It specifies CASSQGQGVGYTF.